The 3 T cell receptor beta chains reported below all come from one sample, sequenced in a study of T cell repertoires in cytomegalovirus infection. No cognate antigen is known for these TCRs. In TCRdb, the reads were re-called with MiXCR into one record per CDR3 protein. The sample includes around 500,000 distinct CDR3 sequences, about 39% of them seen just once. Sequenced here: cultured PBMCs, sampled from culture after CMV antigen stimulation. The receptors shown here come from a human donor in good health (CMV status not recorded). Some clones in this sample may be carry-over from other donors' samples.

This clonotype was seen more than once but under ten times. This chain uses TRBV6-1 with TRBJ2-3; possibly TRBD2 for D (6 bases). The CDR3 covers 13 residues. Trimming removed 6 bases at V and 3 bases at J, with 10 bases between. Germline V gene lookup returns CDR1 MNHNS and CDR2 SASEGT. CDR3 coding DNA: TGTGCCAGCAGGACTAGATGGACAGATACGCAGTATTTT. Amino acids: CASRTRWTDTQYF.

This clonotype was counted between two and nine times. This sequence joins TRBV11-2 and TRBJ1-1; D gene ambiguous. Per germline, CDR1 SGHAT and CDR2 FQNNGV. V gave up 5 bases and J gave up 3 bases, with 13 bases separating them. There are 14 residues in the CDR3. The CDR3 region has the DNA TGTGCCAGCAGCCACCCCCAACTAGACACTGAAGCTTTCTTT. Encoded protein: CASSHPQLDTEAFF.

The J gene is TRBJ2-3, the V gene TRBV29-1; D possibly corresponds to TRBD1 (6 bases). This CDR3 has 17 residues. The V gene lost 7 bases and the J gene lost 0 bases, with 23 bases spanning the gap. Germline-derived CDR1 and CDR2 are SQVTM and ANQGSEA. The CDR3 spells CSAYRGSAATSTDTQYF. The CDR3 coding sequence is TGCAGCGCCTATAGGGGGAGTGCAGCAACTAGCACAGATACGCAGTATTTT.